The present entry profiles one T cell receptor (beta chain) with its context. This specimen belongs to a study of blood T cell repertoires in COVID-19. Original processing methods: By means of reference gene primer amplification, nucleated cell counts were estimated. Some clones are missing from TCRdb's copy, which holds only in-frame ones; the method was immunoSEQ multiplex PCR. The D gene and trimming were derived from the DNA, and the V and J assignments and clone size from that table. The table lists some 130,000 clones, around 90% of them singletons. V trimming: 4 bases; J trimming: 10 bases; junction bases outside the gene matches: 9. CDR3 length: 15 residues. From germline, CDR1 is SGDLS and CDR2 YYNGEE.

The sequence was obtained from a man in his fifties or sixties with active COVID-19. J is TRBJ2-1 and V is TRBV9; 12 bases are a match to TRBD2. Sequencing was carried out using peripheral blood. CDR3 DNA: TGTGCCAGCAGCCCTTCTAGCGGGGGGGCCCGCGAGCAGTTCTTC. As protein: CASSPSSGGAREQFF.